This T cell receptor (beta chain) was profiled in a study of neurological immune-mediated disorders. Points from the study as a whole: Among expanded clones, no CDR3 amino acid sequences were shared across subjects, a pattern suggesting private repertoires in all groups.

The unsorted libraries originated from 2 million PBMCs that had been stored at -80 C. cDNA was made by 5'RACE with 10-nucleotide random UMIs. Sequencing of 15-18 subjects in each run yielded over 160 million TCR-beta sequences. In TCRdb, the 5' RACE reads were re-called with MiXCR into one record per CDR3 protein. The data hold around 53,000 distinct CDR3 sequences, with approximately 4% observed a single time. This clonotype came up many times. What it binds is not known. The germline V gene has CDR1 MNHNS and CDR2 SASEGT. CDR3 length equals 15 residues. V shed 3 bases and J 6 bases; nucleotides not matched to a gene: 10.

Sequencing used PBMCs. The sequence was obtained from a man aged 45-60 years with multiple sclerosis. J is TRBJ1-2 and V is TRBV6-1; 7 bases are shared with TRBD1. Here the CDR3 DNA reads TGTGCCAGCAGTGACACAGGGGAAGGGAGCGATGGCTACACCTTC. The encoded protein is CASSDTGEGSDGYTF.